This record covers a single T cell receptor (beta chain). Its antigen is unknown. The sample comes from a study of beta chain features in type 1 diabetes. Study-wide results and limits: Shortening that was moderate but significant affected the TCRB CDR3s of Type 1 diabetes patients in all four CD4+ subsets.

The whole isolated RNA underwent reverse transcription, so sequencing captured expressed TCRB transcripts. TCRdb's table, derived via immunoSEQ multiplex PCR, lists solely in-frame clones and lacks some. Altogether about 130,000 clones are present, 7% to 10% being singletons, with the ten largest covering about 0.68%. V lost 5 bases to trimming and J lost 4 bases; unmatched junction nucleotides: 15. The CDR3 totals 17 residues. The germline V gene encodes CDR1 LNHDA and CDR2 SQIVND (reference sequence). The clonotype originates from a man between 18 and 29 years old in good health. The chain couples TRBV19 to TRBJ2-5, with TRBD1 identical over 8 bases. Sequencing was performed on central memory CD4+ T cells from blood. The CDR3 sequence is CASSPHLGQGGRETQYF. CDR3 nucleotides: TGTGCCAGTAGTCCCCACCTCGGACAGGGCGGTCGAGAGACCCAGTACTTC.